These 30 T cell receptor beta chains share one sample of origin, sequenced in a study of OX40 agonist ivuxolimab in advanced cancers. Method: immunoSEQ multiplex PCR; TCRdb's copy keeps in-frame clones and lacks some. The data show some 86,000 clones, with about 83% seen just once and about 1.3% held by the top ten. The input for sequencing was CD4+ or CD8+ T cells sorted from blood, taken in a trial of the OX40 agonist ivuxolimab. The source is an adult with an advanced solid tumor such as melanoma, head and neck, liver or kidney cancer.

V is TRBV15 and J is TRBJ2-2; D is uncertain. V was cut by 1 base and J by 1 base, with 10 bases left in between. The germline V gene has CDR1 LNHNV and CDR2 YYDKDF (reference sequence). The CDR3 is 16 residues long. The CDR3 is CATSRGVLLNTGELFF. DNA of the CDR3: TGTGCCACCAGCAGAGGGGTTCTCCTGAACACCGGGGAGCTGTTTTTT.

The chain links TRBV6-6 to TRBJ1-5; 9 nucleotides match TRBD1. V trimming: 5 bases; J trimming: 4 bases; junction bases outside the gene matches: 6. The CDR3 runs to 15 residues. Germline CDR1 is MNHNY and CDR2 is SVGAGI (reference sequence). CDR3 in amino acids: CASSTSGTGNQPQHF. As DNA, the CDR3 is TGTGCCAGCAGTACCTCCGGGACAGGGAATCAGCCCCAGCATTTT.

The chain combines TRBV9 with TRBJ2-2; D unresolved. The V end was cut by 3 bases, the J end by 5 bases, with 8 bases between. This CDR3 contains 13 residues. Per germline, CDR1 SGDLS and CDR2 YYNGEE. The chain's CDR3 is CASSATVTGELFF. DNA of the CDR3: TGTGCCAGCAGCGCTACAGTTACCGGGGAGCTGTTTTTT.

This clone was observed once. CDR3: CASSRTGANTEAFF. CDR3 nucleotide sequence: TGCGCCAGCAGCCGGACAGGGGCGAACACTGAAGCTTTCTTT. The chain links TRBV4-3 to TRBJ1-1; 9 bases are shared with TRBD1. Germline assignment: CDR1 LGHNA and CDR2 YSLEER. The CDR3 has 14 amino acids. After removal of 4 bases from V and 1 base from J, the junction contained 1 base not matched to a gene.

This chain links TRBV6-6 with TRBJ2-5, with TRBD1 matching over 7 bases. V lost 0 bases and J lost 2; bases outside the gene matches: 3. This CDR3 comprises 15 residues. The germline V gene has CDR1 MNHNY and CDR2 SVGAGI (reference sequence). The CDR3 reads CASSYSGQEQETQYF. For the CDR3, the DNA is TGTGCCAGCAGTTACTCCGGACAGGAGCAAGAGACCCAGTACTTC.

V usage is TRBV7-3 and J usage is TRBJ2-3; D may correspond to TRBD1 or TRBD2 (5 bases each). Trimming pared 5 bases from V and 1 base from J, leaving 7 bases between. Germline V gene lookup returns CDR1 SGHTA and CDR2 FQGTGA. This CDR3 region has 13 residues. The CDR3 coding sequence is TGTGCCAGCAGCCCGGGACGCACAGATACGCAGTATTTT. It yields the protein CASSPGRTDTQYF.

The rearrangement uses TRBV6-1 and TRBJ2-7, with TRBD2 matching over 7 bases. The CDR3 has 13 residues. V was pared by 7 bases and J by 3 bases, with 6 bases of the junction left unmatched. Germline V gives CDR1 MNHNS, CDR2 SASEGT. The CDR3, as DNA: TGTGCCAGCAAGGCTAGCGGCCTCTACGAGCAGTACTTC. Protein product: CASKASGLYEQYF.

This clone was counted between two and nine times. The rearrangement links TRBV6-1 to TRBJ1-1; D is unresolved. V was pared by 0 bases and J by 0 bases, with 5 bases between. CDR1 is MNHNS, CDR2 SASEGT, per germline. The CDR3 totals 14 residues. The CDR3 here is CASSEARMNTEAFF. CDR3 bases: TGTGCCAGCAGTGAAGCACGGATGAACACTGAAGCTTTCTTT.

As DNA, the CDR3 is TGTGCCAGCAGTCGAGGGACAGGGGGCTCCTATAATTCACCCCTCCACTTT. Residues: CASSRGTGGSYNSPLHF. The rearrangement links TRBV27 to TRBJ1-6; 11 nucleotides agree with TRBD1. J gave up 0 bases and V 5 bases, and 3 bases lay outside the gene matches. The CDR3 has 17 residues. CDR1 MNHEY and CDR2 SMNVEV come from the germline V gene (reference sequence).

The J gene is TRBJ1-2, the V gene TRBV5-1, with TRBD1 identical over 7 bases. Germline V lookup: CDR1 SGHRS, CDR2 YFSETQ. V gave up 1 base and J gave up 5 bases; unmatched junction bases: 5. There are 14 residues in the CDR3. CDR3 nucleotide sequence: TGCGCCAGCAGCTTGACGGGGACAGCTTATGGCTACACCTTC. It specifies CASSLTGTAYGYTF.

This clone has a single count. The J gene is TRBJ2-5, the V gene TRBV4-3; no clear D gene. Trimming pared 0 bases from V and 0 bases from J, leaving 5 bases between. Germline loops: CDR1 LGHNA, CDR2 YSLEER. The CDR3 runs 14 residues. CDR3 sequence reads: CASSQDYYQETQYF. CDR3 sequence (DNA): TGCGCCAGCAGCCAAGATTACTACCAAGAGACCCAGTACTTC.

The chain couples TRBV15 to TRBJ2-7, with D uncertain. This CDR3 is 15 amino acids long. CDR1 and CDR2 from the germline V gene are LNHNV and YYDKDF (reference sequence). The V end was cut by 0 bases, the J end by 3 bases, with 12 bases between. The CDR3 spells CATSRDYRAVYEQYF. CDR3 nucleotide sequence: TGTGCCACCAGCAGAGATTATAGGGCGGTCTACGAGCAGTACTTC.

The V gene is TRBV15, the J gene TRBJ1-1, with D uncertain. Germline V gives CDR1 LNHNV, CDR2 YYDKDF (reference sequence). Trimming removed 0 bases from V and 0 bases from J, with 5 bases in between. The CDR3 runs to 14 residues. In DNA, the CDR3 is TGTGCCACCAGCAGAGATTTACTGAACACTGAAGCTTTCTTT. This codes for CATSRDLLNTEAFF.

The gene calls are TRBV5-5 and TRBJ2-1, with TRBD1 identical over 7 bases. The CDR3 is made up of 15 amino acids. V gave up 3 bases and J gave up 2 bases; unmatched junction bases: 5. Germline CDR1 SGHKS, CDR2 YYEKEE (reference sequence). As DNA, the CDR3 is TGTGCCAGCAGCTCACAGGGGTACACCTACAATGAGCAGTTCTTC. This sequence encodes CASSSQGYTYNEQFF.

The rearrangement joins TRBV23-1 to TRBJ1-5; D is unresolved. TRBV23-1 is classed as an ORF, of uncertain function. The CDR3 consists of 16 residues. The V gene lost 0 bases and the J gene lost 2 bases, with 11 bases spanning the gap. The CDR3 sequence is CASSQSGGSGNQPQHF. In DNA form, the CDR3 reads TGCGCCAGCAGTCAATCGGGAGGGTCTGGCAATCAGCCCCAGCATTTT.

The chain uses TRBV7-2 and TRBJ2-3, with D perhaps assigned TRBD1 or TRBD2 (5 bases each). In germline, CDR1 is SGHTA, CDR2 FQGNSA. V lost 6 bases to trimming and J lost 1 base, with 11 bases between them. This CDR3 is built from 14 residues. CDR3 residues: CASSPRGGTDTQYF. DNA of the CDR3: TGTGCCAGCAGTCCCCGAGGGGGCACAGATACGCAGTATTTT. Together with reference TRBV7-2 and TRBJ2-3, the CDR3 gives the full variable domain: GAGVSQSPSNKVTEKGKDVELRCDPISGHTALYWYRQSLGQGLEFLIYFQGNSAPDKSGLPSDRFSAERTGGSVSTLTIQRTQQEDSAVYLCASSPRGGTDTQYFGPGTRLTVL.

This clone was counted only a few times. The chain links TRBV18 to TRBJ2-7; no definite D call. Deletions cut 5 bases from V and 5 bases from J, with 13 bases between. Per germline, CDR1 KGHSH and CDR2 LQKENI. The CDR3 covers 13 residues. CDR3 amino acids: CASSFDKAHEQYF. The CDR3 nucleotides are TGTGCCAGCTCATTTGATAAGGCCCACGAGCAGTACTTC.

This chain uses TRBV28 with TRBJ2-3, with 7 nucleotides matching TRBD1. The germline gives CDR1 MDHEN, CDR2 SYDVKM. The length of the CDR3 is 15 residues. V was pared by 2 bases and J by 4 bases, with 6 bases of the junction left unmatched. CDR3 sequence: CASSLATTGSDTQYF. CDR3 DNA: TGTGCCAGCAGTTTAGCTACGACAGGGTCAGATACGCAGTATTTT. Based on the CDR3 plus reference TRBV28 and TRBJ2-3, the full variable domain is DVKVTQSSRYLVKRTGEKVFLECVQDMDHENMFWYRQDPGLGLRLIYFSYDVKMKEKGDIPEGYSVSREKKERFSLILESASTNQTSMYLCASSLATTGSDTQYFGPGTRLTVL.

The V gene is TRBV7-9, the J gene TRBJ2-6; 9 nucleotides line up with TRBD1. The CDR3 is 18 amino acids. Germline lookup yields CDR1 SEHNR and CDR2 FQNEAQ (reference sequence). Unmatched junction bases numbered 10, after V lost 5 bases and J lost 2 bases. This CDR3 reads CASSILQGAQTGANVLTF. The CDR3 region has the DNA TGTGCCAGCAGCATTCTACAGGGGGCGCAGACTGGGGCCAACGTCCTGACTTTC.

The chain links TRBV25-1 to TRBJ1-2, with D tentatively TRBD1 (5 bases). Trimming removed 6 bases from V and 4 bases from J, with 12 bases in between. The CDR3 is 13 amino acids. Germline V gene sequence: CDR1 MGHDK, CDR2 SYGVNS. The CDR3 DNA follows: TGTGCCAGCAGCCAGGGTATACCCTATGGCTACACCTTC. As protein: CASSQGIPYGYTF.

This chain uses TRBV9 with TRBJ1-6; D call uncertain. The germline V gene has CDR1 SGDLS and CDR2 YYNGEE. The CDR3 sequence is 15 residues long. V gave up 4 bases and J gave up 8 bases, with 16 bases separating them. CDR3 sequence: CASSLGLLTYSPLHF. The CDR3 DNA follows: TGTGCCAGCAGCCTTGGGCTCCTGACCTATTCACCCCTCCACTTT.

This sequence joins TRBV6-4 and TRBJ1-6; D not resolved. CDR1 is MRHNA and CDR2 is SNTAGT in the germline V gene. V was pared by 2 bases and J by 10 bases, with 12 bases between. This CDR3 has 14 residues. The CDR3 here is CASSDGETGSPLHF. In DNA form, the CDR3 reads TGTGCCAGCAGTGACGGGGAAACGGGATCACCCCTCCACTTT.

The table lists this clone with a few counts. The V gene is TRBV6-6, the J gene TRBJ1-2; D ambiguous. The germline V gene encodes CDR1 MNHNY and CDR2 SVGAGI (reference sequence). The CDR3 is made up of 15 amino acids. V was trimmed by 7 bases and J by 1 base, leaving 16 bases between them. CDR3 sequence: CASNPDLIFNYGYTF. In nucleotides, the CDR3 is TGTGCCAGCAATCCGGACCTCATCTTTAACTATGGCTACACCTTC.

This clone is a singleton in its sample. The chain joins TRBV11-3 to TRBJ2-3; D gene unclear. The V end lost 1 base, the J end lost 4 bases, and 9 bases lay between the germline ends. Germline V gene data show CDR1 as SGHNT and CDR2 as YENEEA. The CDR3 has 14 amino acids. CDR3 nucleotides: TGTGCCAGCAGCTTAGTCGGGCGGTCAGATACGCAGTATTTT. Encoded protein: CASSLVGRSDTQYF.

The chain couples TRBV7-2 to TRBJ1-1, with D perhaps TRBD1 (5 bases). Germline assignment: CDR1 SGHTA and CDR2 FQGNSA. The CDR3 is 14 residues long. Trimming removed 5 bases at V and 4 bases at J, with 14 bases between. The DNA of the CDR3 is TGTGCCAGCAGCCTCCGGACAAGGGCCACTGAAGCTTTCTTT. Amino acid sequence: CASSLRTRATEAFF.

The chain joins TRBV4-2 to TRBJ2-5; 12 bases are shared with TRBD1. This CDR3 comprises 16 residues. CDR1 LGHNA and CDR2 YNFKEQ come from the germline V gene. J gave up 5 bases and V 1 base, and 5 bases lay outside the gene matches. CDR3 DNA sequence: TGTGCCAGCAGCCAAGCCGGGACAGGGGGCTGGGAGACCCAGTACTTC. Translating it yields CASSQAGTGGWETQYF.

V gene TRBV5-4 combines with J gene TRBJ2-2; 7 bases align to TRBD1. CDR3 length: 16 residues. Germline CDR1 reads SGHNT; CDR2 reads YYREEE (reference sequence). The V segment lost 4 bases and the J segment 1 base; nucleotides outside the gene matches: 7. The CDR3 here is CASSPDRLGNTGELFF. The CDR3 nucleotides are TGTGCCAGCAGCCCGGACAGGTTGGGGAACACCGGGGAGCTGTTTTTT.

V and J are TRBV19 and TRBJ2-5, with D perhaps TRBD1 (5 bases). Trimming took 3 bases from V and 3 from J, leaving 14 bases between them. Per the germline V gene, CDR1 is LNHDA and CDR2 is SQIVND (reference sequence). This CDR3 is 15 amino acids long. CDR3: CASSIWVGREETQYF. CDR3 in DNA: TGTGCCAGTAGTATCTGGGTGGGCAGGGAAGAGACCCAGTACTTC. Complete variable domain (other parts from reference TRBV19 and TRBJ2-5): DGGITQSPKYLFRKEGQNVTLSCEQNLNHDAMYWYRQDPGQGLRLIYYSQIVNDFQKGDIAEGYSVSREKKESFPLTVTSAQKNPTAFYLCASSIWVGREETQYFGPGTRLLVL.

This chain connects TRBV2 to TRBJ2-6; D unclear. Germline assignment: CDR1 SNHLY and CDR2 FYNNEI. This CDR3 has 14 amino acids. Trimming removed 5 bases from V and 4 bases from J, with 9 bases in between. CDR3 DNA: TGTGCCAGCAGTCCAGGCGCGGGGGCCAACGTCCTGACTTTC. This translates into CASSPGAGANVLTF.

CDR3 residues: CASSLYTEQFF. CDR3 bases: TGTGCCAGCAGCTTATATACTGAGCAGTTCTTC. This chain joins TRBV7-3 and TRBJ2-1; D unresolved. Germline loops: CDR1 SGHTA, CDR2 FQGTGA. The CDR3 sequence is 11 residues long. V dropped 2 bases and J dropped 9 bases, with 5 bases sitting between them.